This is a list of T cell receptor beta chains from one sample in a study of post-analysis software for immune sequencing data. TCRdb ran MiXCR on the PCR reads and lists one entry per CDR3 protein. The sample contains approximately 440,000 distinct CDR3 sequences, 45% of which appear only once. Source material: blood. These receptors all stem from a girl aged 5 to 17 with multiple sclerosis. The CDR3 runs from the conserved cysteine through the conserved F or W. A D gene is named only where the DNA matches it firmly. The size entry is marked missing in some rows and otherwise reads once, few, many or a size class.

abundance	v_gene	d_gene	j_gene	CDR3nt	CDR3aa
-	TRBV20-1	-	TRBJ1-5	TGCAGTGCAAAGACAGGTGGCAATCAGCCCCAGCATTTT	CSAKTGGNQPQHF
few	TRBV11-1	TRBD1	TRBJ2-3	TGTGCCAGCACCCCCGACAGGGACGGCACAGATACGCAGTATTTT	CASTPDRDGTDTQYF
-	TRBV9	-	TRBJ2-1	TGTGCCAGCAGCGTAGAAGAGGCGGGGGAGCAGTTCTTC	CASSVEEAGEQFF
-	TRBV12-3/TRBV12-4	TRBD1	TRBJ1-2	TGTGCCAGCAGTTCAAGACAGGGCTCGGAGGGCTACACCTTC	CASSSRQGSEGYTF
-	TRBV7-9	-	TRBJ2-5	TGTGCCAGCAGCCCAGGACAGATTCAAGAGACCCAGTACTTC	CASSPGQIQETQYF
-	TRBV5-1	-	TRBJ2-5	TGCGCCGGCAGCCCCCTGGGCCCACGTCCCAGAGGGCGAGAGACCCAGTACTTC	CAGSPLGPRPRGRETQYF
-	TRBV5-1	-	TRBJ2-1	TGCGCCAGCAGCCAAAGGGGGGGAGCGGTCGACAATGAGCAGTTCTTC	CASSQRGGAVDNEQFF
few	TRBV5-1	-	TRBJ2-6	TGCGCCAGCAGCTTGGCCGGGCAGAGCTCTGGGGCCAACGTCCTGACTTTC	CASSLAGQSSGANVLTF
-	TRBV5-1	-	TRBJ2-1	TGCGCCAGCAGCTTAGGCACAGTGAATGAGCAGTTCTTC	CASSLGTVNEQFF
-	TRBV4-3	TRBD2	TRBJ2-3	TGCGCCAGCAGCCATTCTAGCGGGAGGGCCCCGACAGATACGCAGTATTTT	CASSHSSGRAPTDTQYF
few	TRBV4-1	TRBD1	TRBJ1-2	TGCGCCAGCAACTCACAGGGGGCGCGAGTCTATGGCTACACCTTC	CASNSQGARVYGYTF
-	TRBV7-9	-	TRBJ2-1	TGTGCCAGCAGCCCCAAAAGGAGGGCCCTCTACAATGAGCAGTTCTTC	CASSPKRRALYNEQFF
-	TRBV28	-	TRBJ2-1	TGTGCCAGCACCCCCATGGGGGGCAACTACAATGAGCAGTTCTTC	CASTPMGGNYNEQFF
few	TRBV27	TRBD2	TRBJ2-2	TGTGCCAGCAGTTTAAGCGGGACGAACACCGGGGAGCTGTTTTTT	CASSLSGTNTGELFF
-	TRBV3-1	-	TRBJ1-4	TGTGCCAGCAGCCAAGTGGGCGGGGATGAAAAACTGTTTTTT	CASSQVGGDEKLFF
-	TRBV4-1	-	TRBJ2-2	TGCGCCAGCAGCCAAGATGTTAGTTACACCGGGGAGCTGTTTTTT	CASSQDVSYTGELFF
-	TRBV4-2	-	TRBJ2-1	TGTGCCAGCAGCCCAACTCCTACGAGCTCCTACAATGAGCAGTTCTTC	CASSPTPTSSYNEQFF
-	TRBV4-1	TRBD1	TRBJ1-2	TGCGCCAGCAGCCAGGGGACAGGGTTAAAAAACTATGGCTACACCTTC	CASSQGTGLKNYGYTF
-	TRBV6-6	-	TRBJ2-3	TGTGCCAGCAACAGAGCTGCTAGCACAGATACGCAGTATTTT	CASNRAASTDTQYF
-	TRBV28	-	TRBJ2-7	TGTGCCAGCAGTTTCTGGACCTCAAGCTCCCACGAGCAGTACTTC	CASSFWTSSSHEQYF
-	TRBV29-1	TRBD1	TRBJ2-1	TGCAGCGTTGTTGGCAACAGGGGCCAATATGAGCAGTTCTTC	CSVVGNRGQYEQFF
-	TRBV28	TRBD1	TRBJ2-7	TGTGCCACCGGTCCCGGGACAGGGGTAATTTTACACGAGCAGTACTTC	CATGPGTGVILHEQYF
-	TRBV9	TRBD2	TRBJ2-7	TGTGCCAGCAGCCAGACTAGCGGTCACTACGAGCAGTACTTC	CASSQTSGHYEQYF
once	TRBV20-1	TRBD1	TRBJ2-3	TGCAGTGCTAGTCAGGGGACAGGCCCAGATACGCCGTATTTT	CSASQGTGPDTPYF
-	TRBV7-9	-	TRBJ1-2	TGTGCCAGCAGGCCAACAGGGCAGGGCTATGGCTACACCTTC	CASRPTGQGYGYTF
-	TRBV2	-	TRBJ2-7	TGTGCCAGCAGTGAAGAACGGAGCTACGAGCAGTACTTC	CASSEERSYEQYF
few	TRBV6-4	TRBD2	TRBJ2-1	TGTGCCAGCAGTCCTCGCCCCGCGGGAGTAGGCAATGAGCAGTTCTTC	CASSPRPAGVGNEQFF
few	TRBV12-3/TRBV12-4	-	TRBJ2-1	TGTGCCAGCAGTACCCGGACGGCTATGGTCGGCGATGAGCAGTTCTTC	CASSTRTAMVGDEQFF
-	TRBV7-3	TRBD1	TRBJ2-7	TGTGCCAGCAGCCGTCTACCCGGGACAGGGATCTACGAGCAGTACTTC	CASSRLPGTGIYEQYF
-	TRBV25-1	-	TRBJ2-4	TGTGCCAGCAGTGTCTCAGGGGGGATGAACATTCAGTACTTC	CASSVSGGMNIQYF
few	TRBV5-1	TRBD1	TRBJ2-1	TGCGCCAGCAGCCATGGACAGGGGGAGCAGTTCTTC	CASSHGQGEQFF
-	TRBV5-1	TRBD1	TRBJ2-7	TGCGCCAGCAGCCCGCGGACAGGGTGGGACGAGCAGTACTTC	CASSPRTGWDEQYF
-	TRBV3-1	TRBD2	TRBJ2-1	TGTGCCAGCAGCCAAGATTTAGCGGGAGGGCCTTGGAGGCAGTTCTTC	CASSQDLAGGPWRQFF
-	TRBV27	TRBD1	TRBJ1-1	TGTGCCAGCAGTTTATTTGGGACAGGGGGGGAAGCTTTCTTT	CASSLFGTGGEAFF
-	TRBV6-5	-	TRBJ1-4	TGTGCCAGCAGTTACTCGACTGTGGGGAGCGCGGAAAAACTGTTTTTT	CASSYSTVGSAEKLFF
-	TRBV20-1	TRBD2	TRBJ2-3	TGCAGTGCTAGTAGACTAGCGGGGCCGAACACAGATACGAAGTATTTT	CSASRLAGPNTDTKYF
-	TRBV4-1	TRBD1	TRBJ1-1	TGCGCCAGCAGCCACCATTTGACAGGGGTACAGAACACTGAAGCTTTCTTT	CASSHHLTGVQNTEAFF
few	TRBV20-1	TRBD2	TRBJ2-3	TGCAGTGCTAGTTGGCCTAGCGGCAGAGTTAGCACAGATACGCAGTATTTT	CSASWPSGRVSTDTQYF
-	TRBV5-6	-	TRBJ1-2	TGTGCCAGCAGCGTGACCCAGGGTTCTAACTATGGCTACACCTTC	CASSVTQGSNYGYTF
-	TRBV28	TRBD1	TRBJ1-2	TGTGCCAGCAGTACCCCAGACAGGGCTGGCTACACCTTC	CASSTPDRAGYTF
-	TRBV7-3	-	TRBJ2-7	TGTGCCAGCAGCTTAAGGGCAGGGGTCGAGCAGTACTTC	CASSLRAGVEQYF
-	TRBV9	-	TRBJ2-1	TGTGCCAGCAGCGCAGCTGGAGGAGTGGATGAGCAGTTCTTC	CASSAAGGVDEQFF
few	TRBV4-1	TRBD2	TRBJ2-1	TGCGCCAGCAGCCAAGAACTAGCGAATTACAATGAGCAGTTCTTC	CASSQELANYNEQFF